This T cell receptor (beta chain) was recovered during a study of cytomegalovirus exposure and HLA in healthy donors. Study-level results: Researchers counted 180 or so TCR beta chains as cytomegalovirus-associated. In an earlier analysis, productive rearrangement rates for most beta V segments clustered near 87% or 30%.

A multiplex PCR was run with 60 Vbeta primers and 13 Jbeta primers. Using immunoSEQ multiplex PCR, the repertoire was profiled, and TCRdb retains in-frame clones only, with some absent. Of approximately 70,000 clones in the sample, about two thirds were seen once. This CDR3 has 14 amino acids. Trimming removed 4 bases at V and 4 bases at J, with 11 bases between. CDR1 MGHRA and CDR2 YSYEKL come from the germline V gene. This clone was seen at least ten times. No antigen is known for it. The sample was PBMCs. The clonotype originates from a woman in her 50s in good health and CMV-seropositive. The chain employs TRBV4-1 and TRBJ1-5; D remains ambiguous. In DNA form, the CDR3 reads TGCGCCAGCAGCCTACAGAATGCAAATCAGCCCCAGCATTTT. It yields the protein CASSLQNANQPQHF.